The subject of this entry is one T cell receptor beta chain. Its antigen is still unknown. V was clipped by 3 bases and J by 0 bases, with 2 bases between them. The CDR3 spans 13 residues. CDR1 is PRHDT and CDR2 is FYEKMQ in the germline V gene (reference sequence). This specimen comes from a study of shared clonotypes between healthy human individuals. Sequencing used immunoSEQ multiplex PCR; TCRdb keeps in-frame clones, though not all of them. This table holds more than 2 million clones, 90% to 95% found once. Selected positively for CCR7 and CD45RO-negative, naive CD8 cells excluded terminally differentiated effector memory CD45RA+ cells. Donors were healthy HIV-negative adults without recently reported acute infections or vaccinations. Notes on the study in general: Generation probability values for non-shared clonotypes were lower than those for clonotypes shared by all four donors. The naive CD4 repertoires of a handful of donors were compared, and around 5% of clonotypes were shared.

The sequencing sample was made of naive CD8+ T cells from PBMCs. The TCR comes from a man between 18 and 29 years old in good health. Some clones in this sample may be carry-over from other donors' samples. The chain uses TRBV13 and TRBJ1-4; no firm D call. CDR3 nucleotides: TGTGCCAGCAGCTTCTCAACTAATGAAAAACTGTTTTTT. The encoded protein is CASSFSTNEKLFF.